In its sample, the clone carrying this T cell receptor beta chain was seen many times. The antigen is unknown. Time point specified: pre-sensitization, week 0. The treatment was: therapeutic diphenylcyclopropenone sensitization with weekly scalp DPC. Each CDR3 protein gets one entry after TCRdb re-called the RACE reads with MiXCR. The sample has 300,000 to 450,000 distinct CDR3 sequences; 5.1% are singletons. This sample was included in a study of human T cells and chemical hapten exposure. The CDR3 sequence is 11 residues long. Germline assignment: CDR1 SGHRS and CDR2 YFSETQ. Trimming cost V 5 bases and J 5 bases, with 7 bases left between them. Study-level findings and limits: Once DPC sensitization occurred, TCRs above 1 in 1000 frequency showed no change.

The chain uses TRBV5-1 and TRBJ2-5; D gene unclear. This clonotype was obtained from a woman aged 50 to 60 with alopecia areata. Some clones in this sample may be carry-over from other donors' samples. Sequences were derived from whole blood, sampled in connection with sensitization to the hapten diphenylcyclopropenone (DPC). The CDR3 here is CASRQFETQYF. The DNA of the CDR3 is TGCGCCAGCAGACAGTTCGAGACCCAGTACTTC.